This entry lists 19 T cell receptor beta chains sequenced from one sample in a study of spatial heterogeneity in lung cancer. Study-wide results and caveats: Counts of expanded alpha and beta TCRs within tumors tracked the tumor nonsynonymous mutation count.

Their recognized antigens are unknown. MiXCR was run by TCRdb on the 5' RACE reads, yielding one entry per CDR3 protein. The sample carries around 15,000 distinct CDR3 sequences, approximately 6.9% recorded once. Documented time point: sample taken at primary tumor resection. Sequenced material: lung tumor tissue, taken at surgery. These receptors all come from a female donor with early-stage non-small cell lung cancer.

This clonotype has a handful of counts. This beta chain is off target for a library built for alpha chains, so its abundance means little. V and J are TRBV12-3 or TRBV12-4 and TRBJ1-2; D may be TRBD1 (6 bases). CDR3 length: 16 amino acids. Deletions cut 6 bases from V and 2 bases from J, with 19 bases between. This chain's CDR3 is CASSPARGAGNYGYTF. The CDR3 DNA follows: TGTGCCAGCAGCCCCGCCCGGGGGGCCGGGAACTATGGCTACACCTTC.

This clonotype is judged medium-sized. This beta chain is an unintended read in a library built for alpha chains; its size means little. The V call is TRBV6-1, the J call TRBJ1-5; TRBD1 matches 8 bases. V was pared by 2 bases and J by 0 bases, with 6 bases of the junction left unmatched. Germline CDR1 is MNHNS and CDR2 is SASEGT. This CDR3 is 17 amino acids long. The CDR3 region has the DNA TGTGCCAGCAGTGAATGGCAGGGGGCTAATAGCAATCAGCCCCAGCATTTT. Its protein is CASSEWQGANSNQPQHF.

This clonotype was counted between two and nine times. This beta chain is a stray sequence in a library constructed for alpha chains; its clone size is not meaningful. The chain couples TRBV30 to TRBJ1-2; D is undetermined. Looked up from germline, CDR1 is GTSNPN and CDR2 is SVGIG (reference sequence). The CDR3 extends over 14 amino acids. The germline V and J ends were trimmed by 2 bases and 1 base, with 11 bases remaining between them. Here the CDR3 reads CAWSPSRFNYGYTF. CDR3 coding DNA: TGTGCCTGGAGTCCTAGCCGCTTTAACTATGGCTACACCTTC.

As for this clonotype: This beta chain is off target for a library built for alpha chains, so its abundance means little. The chain uses TRBV7-6 and TRBJ1-2, with TRBD1 as a possible D gene (6 bases). Trimming pared 5 bases from V and 9 bases from J, leaving 19 bases between. The length of the CDR3 is 14 residues. CDR1 and CDR2 from the germline V gene are SGHVS and FNYEAQ. The CDR3 loop reads CASSPLLLGGRYTF. Written as DNA, the CDR3 is TGTGCCAGCAGCCCCCTGCTTTTGGGGGGCCGCTACACCTTC. Filled out from reference TRBV7-6 and TRBJ1-2, the complete variable domain reads GAGVSQSPRYKVTKRGQDVALRCDPISGHVSLYWYRQALGQGPEFLTYFNYEAQQDKSGLPNDRFSAERPEGSISTLTIQRTEQRDSAMYRCASSPLLLGGRYTFGSGTRLTVV.

About this clonotype: In a library made to pick up alpha chains, this beta chain is a stray read with a size that means little. The chain is built from TRBV20-1 and TRBJ2-3; D may be TRBD2 (5 bases). Trimming took 6 bases from V and 6 from J, leaving 16 bases between them. Germline CDR1 is DFQATT and CDR2 is SNEGSKA (reference sequence). The CDR3 totals 13 residues. CDR3 protein: CSAYVEGRDTQYF. The DNA for the CDR3 is TGCAGTGCCTACGTTGAGGGCAGGGATACGCAGTATTTT.

Relative to its sample, this clonotype is medium-sized. The library was built for alpha chains, so this beta chain is an off-target read and its size means little. CDR3 loop: CASSFGAGVEETQYF. CDR3 nucleotides: TGTGCCAGCAGCTTCGGGGCAGGGGTAGAAGAGACCCAGTACTTC. The chain has TRBV7-9 and TRBJ2-5, with D possibly matching TRBD1 (6 bases). V was cut by 3 bases and J by 3 bases, with 14 bases left in between. CDR1 SEHNR and CDR2 FQNEAQ come from the germline V gene (reference sequence). The CDR3 runs 15 residues.

This clonotype was seen ten or more times. A library made for alpha chains picked up this beta chain off target, so its size means little. V gene TRBV24-1 combines with J gene TRBJ2-2; no definite D call. V was shortened by 5 bases and J by 4 bases, with 10 bases between the two germline ends. The CDR3 runs 14 residues. The germline V gene has CDR1 KGHDR and CDR2 SFDVKD. This chain's CDR3 is CATSVGPSTGELFF. Here the CDR3 DNA reads TGTGCCACCAGTGTAGGCCCCTCCACCGGGGAGCTGTTTTTT.

This clonotype was counted ten times or more. A library prepared for alpha chains yielded this beta chain as an off-target read; its size is of little meaning. The chain combines TRBV12-3 or TRBV12-4 with TRBJ2-5, with D tentatively TRBD1 (5 bases). The CDR3 covers 13 residues. V lost 7 bases, J lost 2 bases, and 11 bases lay in between. The CDR3: CASTRQSQETQYF. The CDR3 DNA follows: TGTGCCAGCACCCGACAGTCACAAGAGACCCAGTACTTC.

This clonotype was seen only a few times. The library was built for alpha chains, so this beta chain is an off-target read and its size means little. The chain combines TRBV12-3 or TRBV12-4 with TRBJ2-1; 10 bases fit TRBD1. Trimming took 4 bases from V and 7 from J; bases not matched to a gene: 7. The CDR3 loop spans 15 amino acids. CDR3 sequence (DNA): TGTGCCAGCAGTTGGGGACAGGGGAAGGGAAATGAGCAGTTCTTC. Amino acid sequence: CASSWGQGKGNEQFF.

Concerning this clonotype itself: A library made for alpha chains picked up this beta chain off target, so its size means little. The chain recombines TRBV12-5 with TRBJ2-7, with a tentative D call TRBD1 (5 bases). Trimming shortened V by 5 bases and J by 6 bases, and 11 bases separated the two germline ends. Germline CDR1 LGHNT, CDR2 FRNRAP. CDR3 length: 12 amino acids. Here the CDR3 reads CASGAMQGEQYF. CDR3 sequence (DNA): TGTGCTAGTGGTGCCATGCAGGGCGAGCAGTACTTC.

About this clonotype itself: Just one base apart from a much larger clone, this may be a read error. The library was prepared for alpha chains; this beta chain is a stray read, so its frequency means little. The chain links TRBV6-5 to TRBJ2-3; weak D call: TRBD1 (6 bases). The germline CDR1 and CDR2 sequences are MNHEY and SVGAGI. The CDR3 runs 15 residues. The V gene lost 0 bases and the J gene lost 1 base, with 8 bases spanning the gap. CDR3 DNA sequence: TGTGCCAGCAGTTACTCGGCAGGGGGCACAGATACGCAGTATTTT. Its protein product is CASSYSAGGTDTQYF.

The table lists this clonotype with a few counts. This beta chain is off target for a library built for alpha chains, so its abundance means little. This chain joins TRBV7-3 and TRBJ2-3; D uncertain. V lost 1 base to trimming and J lost 4 bases, with 12 bases between them. Germline CDR1 is SGHTA and CDR2 is FQGTGA. The CDR3 has 15 amino acids. The CDR3, as DNA: TGTGCCAGCAGCTTAAGCGGTCTAGGCGCAGATACGCAGTATTTT. The encoded protein is CASSLSGLGADTQYF.

This clonotype showed up many times. The library was built for alpha chains, so this beta chain is an off-target read and its size means little. The chain uses TRBV28 and TRBJ1-5; tentatively, D is TRBD1 (6 bases). The V gene's germline CDR1 is MDHEN and CDR2 SYDVKM. The CDR3 extends over 12 amino acids. The CDR3 DNA sequence: TGTGCGACCGACAGGCTGAATCAGCCCCAGCATTTT. It codes for CATDRLNQPQHF.

This clonotype was recorded many times. This beta chain lies outside the target of a library built for alpha chains; its clone size means little. CDR3 coding DNA: TGCAGCGTTCTGTCGTCCGGGGGGAGGGCCGAGCAGTACTTC. It yields the protein CSVLSSGGRAEQYF. V usage is TRBV29-1 and J usage is TRBJ2-7; 7 nucleotides match TRBD2. CDR3 length: 14 residues. CDR1 SQVTM and CDR2 ANQGSEA come from the germline V gene. J lost 6 bases, V lost 5 bases, and 13 bases had no gene match.

A note on this clonotype: The size of this beta chain means little, since it is a stray read in a library made for alpha chains. The gene calls are TRBV5-1 and TRBJ2-3, with D possibly called TRBD1 or TRBD2 (5 bases each). The germline V gene encodes CDR1 SGHRS and CDR2 YFSETQ. Trimming left V 2 bases short and J 1 base short, with 17 bases between. This CDR3 has 17 residues. CDR3 region: CASSFRGTRLRTDTQYF. Written as DNA, the CDR3 is TGCGCCAGCAGCTTCCGAGGGACCCGATTACGCACAGATACGCAGTATTTT.

This clonotype has ten or more counts. This beta chain appears as a stray read in a library generated for alpha chains; its size is not informative. The J gene is TRBJ1-1, the V gene TRBV12-3 or TRBV12-4; TRBD1 might be the D (6 bases). The CDR3 runs to 14 residues. Trimming took off 1 base at V and 4 bases at J, with 10 bases between the two ends. The chain's CDR3 is CASSLGGGVTEAFF. Written as DNA, the CDR3 is TGTGCCAGCAGTTTAGGCGGGGGCGTCACTGAAGCTTTCTTT.

This clonotype was recorded many times. Little can be read into the size of this beta chain, an off-target read in a library designed for alpha chains. The chain combines TRBV9 with TRBJ2-1, with D perhaps being TRBD1 or TRBD2 (6 bases each). V lost 3 bases to trimming and J lost 3 bases, with 19 bases between them. The CDR3 contains 17 residues. From germline, CDR1 is SGDLS and CDR2 YYNGEE. In nucleotides, the CDR3 is TGTGCCAGCAGCGCGGGTAGGAGGGGGGCTTTCTACAATGAGCAGTTCTTC. It encodes CASSAGRRGAFYNEQFF.

Notes on this clonotype: This beta chain lies outside the target of a library built for alpha chains; its clone size means little. The V gene is TRBV6-2 or TRBV6-3, the J gene TRBJ2-5; D possibly corresponds to TRBD1 (5 bases). CDR1 and CDR2 (germline): MNHEY, SVGEGT. The CDR3 consists of 12 residues. V dropped 8 bases and J dropped 0 bases, with 7 bases sitting between them. This chain's CDR3 is CASGAYQETQYF. DNA of the CDR3: TGTGCCAGCGGGGCCTACCAAGAGACCCAGTACTTC.

In its sample, this clonotype is medium-sized. This beta chain is off target for a library built for alpha chains, so its abundance means little. The rearrangement links TRBV20-1 to TRBJ2-4; D not certain. This CDR3 has 16 residues. V was shortened by 3 bases and J by 5 bases, with 20 bases between the two germline ends. Germline loops: CDR1 DFQATT, CDR2 SNEGSKA (reference sequence). The CDR3 sequence is CSASLVRLGNQNIQYF. In nucleotides, the CDR3 is TGCAGTGCTAGCCTAGTAAGGTTGGGGAACCAAAACATTCAGTACTTC.